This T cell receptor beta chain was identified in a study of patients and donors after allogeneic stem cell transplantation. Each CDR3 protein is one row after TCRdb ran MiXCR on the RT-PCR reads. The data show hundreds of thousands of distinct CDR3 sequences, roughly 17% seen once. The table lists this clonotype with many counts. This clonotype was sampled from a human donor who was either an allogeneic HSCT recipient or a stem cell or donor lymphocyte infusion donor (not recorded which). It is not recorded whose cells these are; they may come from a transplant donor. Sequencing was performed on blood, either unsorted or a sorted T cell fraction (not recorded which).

The DNA for the CDR3 is TGTGCCAGCAGGGACAGGGCCTACGAGCAGTACTTC. Translation: CASRDRAYEQYF. V gene TRBV2 combines with J gene TRBJ2-7, with TRBD1 identical over 8 bases. V shed 6 bases, J shed 2 bases, and the junction held 0 bases outside the gene matches. Germline CDR1 reads SNHLY; CDR2 reads FYNNEI. This CDR3 comprises 12 residues.